This T cell receptor (beta chain) stems from a study of blood T cells in healthy people across ages. Overall study results and limits: Unknown CMV status may confound age-related changes in expanded clones.

With V trimmed by 10 bases and J by 5 bases, 12 bases remained unmatched. The CDR3 runs 15 residues. Looked up from germline, CDR1 is KGHSH and CDR2 is LQKENI. In this sample, this clonotype turned up a few times. Its antigen is unidentified. Sample-barcoded 5' priming and a J-beta primer mix drove a second PCR of about 6 to 12 cycles. Via MiXCR, TCRdb re-called the 5' RACE reads, giving one row per CDR3 protein. The sample records about 720,000 distinct CDR3 sequences, 22% being singletons. The source is a man aged 65-85 years in good health. This chain uses TRBV18 with TRBJ2-1, with 9 bases matching TRBD1. The sequencing sample was made of blood. CDR3 in DNA: TGTGCCACTAACACACAGGGGGCGTCGGACAATGAGCAGTTCTTC. Protein product: CATNTQGASDNEQFF.